The clone carrying this T cell receptor beta chain was seen ten or more times. This sample is part of a study of CD8 T cells in ankylosing spondylitis. This CDR3 has 13 amino acids. The germline V gene encodes CDR1 MGHDK and CDR2 SYGVNS. J was trimmed by 4 bases and V by 4 bases; bases with no gene match: 2. TCRdb re-analysed the 5' RACE reads in MiXCR, keeping a single row per CDR3 protein. The data hold 150,000 to 200,000 distinct CDR3 sequences, with 15% to 20% observed a single time. The material sequenced was blood, either unsorted or a sorted T cell fraction (not recorded which). The origin of this receptor is a male donor between 5 and 29 years old with ankylosing spondylitis or in good health (not recorded which). V gene TRBV25-1 combines with J gene TRBJ2-5, with 8 bases fitting TRBD2. CDR3 sequence: CASSGAGVETQYF. In DNA form, the CDR3 reads TGTGCCAGCAGTGGAGCGGGAGTAGAGACCCAGTACTTC.